What follows are 13 T cell receptor beta chains derived from one specimen sequenced in a study of cytomegalovirus exposure and HLA in healthy donors. PCR used 60 Vbeta primers and 13 Jbeta primers. The assay was immunoSEQ multiplex PCR, and TCRdb's table has in-frame clones only and misses some. Its table records 100,000 to 150,000 clones. The sequenced sample was PBMCs. The receptors shown here come from a man between 18 and 29 years old in good health and CMV-seronegative.

The rearrangement joins TRBV6-6 to TRBJ1-3; the match to TRBD1 covers 7 bases. V was pared by 10 bases and J by 0 bases, with 6 bases of the junction left unmatched. The CDR3 runs 14 residues. Germline CDR1 is MNHNY and CDR2 is SVGAGI (reference sequence). The CDR3 DNA reads as TGTGCCACAGGGGACAGCAACTCTGGAAACACCATATATTTT. Its protein is CATGDSNSGNTIYF.

V is TRBV10-3 and J is TRBJ2-6; 9 nucleotides align to TRBD1. CDR3 size: 19 residues. V lost 10 bases to trimming and J lost 0 bases; unmatched junction nucleotides: 16. Germline loops: CDR1 ENHRY, CDR2 SYGVKD. CDR3 in DNA: TGTGCCACTACCGGGACAGGGAGCGGCTGGTTCTCTGGGGCCAACGTCCTGACTTTC. Amino acid sequence: CATTGTGSGWFSGANVLTF.

The chain is built from TRBV9 and TRBJ2-7; D remains ambiguous. This CDR3 is 14 amino acids long. Trimming shortened V by 4 bases and J by 5 bases, and 16 bases separated the two germline ends. Looked up from germline, CDR1 is SGDLS and CDR2 is YYNGEE. CDR3 sequence (DNA): TGTGCCAGCAGCCCGAGCCCGTTAATGGACGAGCAGTACTTC. Amino acids: CASSPSPLMDEQYF. Complete variable domain (other parts from reference TRBV9 and TRBJ2-7): DSGVTQTPKHLITATGQRVTLRCSPRSGDLSVYWYQQSLDQGLQFLIQYYNGEERAKGNILERFSAQQFPDLHSELNLSSLELGDSALYFCASSPSPLMDEQYFGPGTRLTVT.

This clone shows up as medium-sized by frequency. V and J are TRBV9 and TRBJ2-1; 7 bases line up with TRBD2. The CDR3 has 15 amino acids. V shed 3 bases and J 5 bases; nucleotides not matched to a gene: 8. Per germline, CDR1 SGDLS and CDR2 YYNGEE. CDR3 bases: TGTGCCAGCAGCGGACGGGGAGGGTCCGACAATGAGCAGTTCTTC. Encoded protein: CASSGRGGSDNEQFF.

The chain combines TRBV28 with TRBJ1-2; D may be TRBD1 (6 bases). The V and J ends lost 5 bases and 5 bases respectively, with 18 bases between them. CDR1 is MDHEN, CDR2 SYDVKM, per germline. The CDR3 covers 15 residues. The CDR3 DNA sequence: TGTGCCAGCAGTCACCCCCCCGGACAGTCTTATGGCTACACCTTC. Amino acids: CASSHPPGQSYGYTF.

The rearrangement uses TRBV5-6 and TRBJ1-2; D is ambiguous. The V gene lost 4 bases and the J gene lost 0 bases, with 19 bases spanning the gap. The V gene's germline CDR1 is SGHDT and CDR2 YYEEEE. This CDR3 is 17 amino acids long. The CDR3 bases are TGTGCCAGCAGCCCCCCCCGTAGAACCTTCACTAACTATGGCTACACCTTC. This encodes CASSPPRRTFTNYGYTF.

This rearrangement joins TRBV6-1 to TRBJ1-5; TRBD1 aligns across 12 bases. The CDR3 runs to 14 residues. Germline lookup yields CDR1 MNHNS and CDR2 SASEGT. V shed 7 bases, J shed 7 bases, and the junction held 5 bases outside the gene matches. Written as DNA, the CDR3 is TGTGCCAGCATTTTCGGGACAGGGGGCCAGCCCCAGCATTTT. This encodes CASIFGTGGQPQHF.

The V call is TRBV27, the J call TRBJ1-5; D not certain. Germline V CDR1 and CDR2: MNHEY, SMNVEV (reference sequence). V dropped 6 bases and J dropped 2 bases, with 14 bases sitting between them. This CDR3 contains 15 residues. The CDR3 is CASSPRDRGNQPQHF. CDR3 DNA: TGTGCCAGCAGCCCCCGGGATCGAGGCAATCAGCCCCAGCATTTT.

The J gene is TRBJ2-5, the V gene TRBV20-1; no firm D call. The CDR3 contains 11 residues. Germline loops: CDR1 DFQATT, CDR2 SNEGSKA (reference sequence). V lost 0 bases to trimming and J lost 4 bases, with 3 bases between them. This chain's CDR3 is CSARDRETQYF. The DNA for the CDR3 is TGCAGTGCTAGAGATAGAGAGACCCAGTACTTC.

CDR3 amino acids: CASSRWTGTSGNTIYF. In DNA, the CDR3 is TGCGCCAGCAGCCGATGGACAGGTACCTCTGGAAACACCATATATTTT. The chain joins TRBV5-1 to TRBJ1-3; 7 bases agree with TRBD1. With V trimmed by 4 bases and J by 0 bases, 7 bases remained unmatched. Germline-derived CDR1 and CDR2 are SGHRS and YFSETQ. CDR3 length: 16 residues.

The rearrangement links TRBV28 to TRBJ1-1; D is perhaps TRBD1 (5 bases). The CDR3 sequence is 15 residues long. V shed 1 base and J shed 1 base, with 10 bases lying between them. Germline lookup yields CDR1 MDHEN and CDR2 SYDVKM. DNA for the CDR3: TGTGCCAGCAGTTTATCCTCTACAGGGAACACTGAAGCTTTCTTT. As protein: CASSLSSTGNTEAFF.

The rearrangement links TRBV28 to TRBJ1-5, with D perhaps matching TRBD1 (6 bases). Trimming shortened V by 8 bases and J by 6 bases, and 17 bases separated the two germline ends. From germline, CDR1 is MDHEN and CDR2 SYDVKM. The CDR3 totals 14 residues. CDR3 bases: TGTGCCAGCTTAGGGGGGGCGCCAGTTCAGCCCCAGCATTTT. This gives the protein CASLGGAPVQPQHF.

V usage is TRBV18 and J usage is TRBJ2-3; D is unresolved. The CDR3 covers 16 residues. The V gene's germline CDR1 is KGHSH and CDR2 LQKENI. Trimming removed 3 bases at V and 3 bases at J, with 16 bases between. This CDR3 reads CASSPLAGDSTDTQYF. CDR3 in DNA: TGTGCCAGCTCACCTCTCGCTGGAGATTCGACAGATACGCAGTATTTT.